This TCR beta chain was sequenced during a study of blood T cell repertoires in COVID-19. Study-wide background: From T cells, B-cell-depleted T cells, or PBMCs came the material, which was cDNA or gDNA.

Sequenced by immunoSEQ multiplex PCR; TCRdb stores in-frame clones only, minus some. There are roughly 160,000 clones in the sample; approximately 83% occur only once, and 2.5% to 3% lies in the top ten. This CDR3 has 15 amino acids. V lost 1 base to trimming and J lost 6 bases, with 10 bases between them. The germline V gene encodes CDR1 SGHVS and CDR2 FQNEAQ. The chain joins TRBV7-8 to TRBJ1-6, with TRBD1 as a possible D gene (5 bases). The receptor was derived from a woman aged 55-69 years with acute or convalescent COVID-19. The sample taken for sequencing was peripheral blood. Written as DNA, the CDR3 is TGTGCCAGCAGCTTAGAAGGAGGGGCTAATTCACCCCTCCACTTT. Its protein product is CASSLEGGANSPLHF.